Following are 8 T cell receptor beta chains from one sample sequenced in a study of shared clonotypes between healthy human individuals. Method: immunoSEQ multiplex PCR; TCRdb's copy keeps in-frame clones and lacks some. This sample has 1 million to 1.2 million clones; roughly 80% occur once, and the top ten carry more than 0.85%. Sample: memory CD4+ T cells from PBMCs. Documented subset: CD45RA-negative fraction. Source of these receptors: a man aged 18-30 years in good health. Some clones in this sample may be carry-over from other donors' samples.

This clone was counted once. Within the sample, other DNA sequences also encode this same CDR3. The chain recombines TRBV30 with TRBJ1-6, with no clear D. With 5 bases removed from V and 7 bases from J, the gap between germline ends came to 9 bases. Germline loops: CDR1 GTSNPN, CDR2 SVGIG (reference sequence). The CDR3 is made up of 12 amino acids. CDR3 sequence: CAWGRINSPLHF. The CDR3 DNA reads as TGTGCCTGGGGACGAATAAATTCACCCCTCCACTTT.

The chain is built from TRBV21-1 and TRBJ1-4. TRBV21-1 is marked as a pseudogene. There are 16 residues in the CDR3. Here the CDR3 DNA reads TGTGCCAGCAGCAAACCCCCGGGAGCAACTAATGAAAAACTGTTTTTT. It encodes CASSKPPGATNEKLFF.

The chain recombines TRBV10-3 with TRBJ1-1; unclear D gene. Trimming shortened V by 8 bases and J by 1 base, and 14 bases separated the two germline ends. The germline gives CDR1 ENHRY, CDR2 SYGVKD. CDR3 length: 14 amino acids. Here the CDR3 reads CAIAQRGENTEAFF. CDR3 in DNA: TGTGCCATCGCACAACGGGGAGAGAACACTGAAGCTTTCTTT.

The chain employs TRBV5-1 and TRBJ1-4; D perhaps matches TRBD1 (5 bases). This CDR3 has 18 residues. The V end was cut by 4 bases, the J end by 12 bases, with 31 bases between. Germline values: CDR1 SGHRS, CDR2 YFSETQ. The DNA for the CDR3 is TGCGCCAGCAGCGCCACCTCCCTTTCGACGGGACTAGTCTGGGAACTGTTTTTT. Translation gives CASSATSLSTGLVWELFF.

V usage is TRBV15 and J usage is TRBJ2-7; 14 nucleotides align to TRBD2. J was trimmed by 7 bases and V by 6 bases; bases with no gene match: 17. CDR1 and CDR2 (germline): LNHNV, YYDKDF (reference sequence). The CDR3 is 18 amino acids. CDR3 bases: TGTGCCACCAGGAAGATCGGGACTAGCGGGAGCGGACTAGGGGAGCAGTACTTC. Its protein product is CATRKIGTSGSGLGEQYF.

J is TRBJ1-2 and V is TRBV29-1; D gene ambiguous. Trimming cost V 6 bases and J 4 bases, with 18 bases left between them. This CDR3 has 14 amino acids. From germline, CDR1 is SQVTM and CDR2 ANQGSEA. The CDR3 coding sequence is TGCAGCGTCACCCGTCCCCGGAAGGGCTATGGCTACACCTTC. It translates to CSVTRPRKGYGYTF. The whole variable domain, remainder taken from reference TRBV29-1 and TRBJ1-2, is SAVISQKPSRDICQRGTSLTIQCQVDSQVTMMFWYRQQPGQSLTLIATANQGSEATYESGFVIDKFPISRPNLTFSTLTVSNMSPEDSSIYLCSVTRPRKGYGYTFGSGTRLTVV.

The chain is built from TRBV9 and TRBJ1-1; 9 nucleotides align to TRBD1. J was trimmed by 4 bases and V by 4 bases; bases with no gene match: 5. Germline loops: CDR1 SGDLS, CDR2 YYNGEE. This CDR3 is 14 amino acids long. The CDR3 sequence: CASSSKTGGTEAFF. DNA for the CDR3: TGTGCCAGCAGCTCCAAGACAGGGGGCACTGAAGCTTTCTTT.

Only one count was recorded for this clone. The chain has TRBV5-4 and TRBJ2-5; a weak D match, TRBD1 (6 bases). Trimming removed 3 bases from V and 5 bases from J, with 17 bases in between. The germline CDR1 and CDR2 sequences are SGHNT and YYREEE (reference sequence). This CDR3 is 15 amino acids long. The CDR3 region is CASSSRQESWETQYF. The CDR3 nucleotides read TGTGCCAGCAGCTCCCGACAGGAATCCTGGGAGACCCAGTACTTC.